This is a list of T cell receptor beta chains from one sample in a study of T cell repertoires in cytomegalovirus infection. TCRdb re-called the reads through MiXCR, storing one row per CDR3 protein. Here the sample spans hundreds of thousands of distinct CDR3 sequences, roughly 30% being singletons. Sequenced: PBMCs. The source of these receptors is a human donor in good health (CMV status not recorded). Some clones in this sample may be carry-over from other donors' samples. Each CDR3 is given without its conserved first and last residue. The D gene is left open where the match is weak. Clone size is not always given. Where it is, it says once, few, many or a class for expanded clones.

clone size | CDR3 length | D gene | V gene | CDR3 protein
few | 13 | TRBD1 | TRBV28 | ASSLTGVGTYEQY
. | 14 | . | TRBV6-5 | ASSSSGGRVTDTQY
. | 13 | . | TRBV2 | ASSDEGANTGELF
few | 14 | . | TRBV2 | ASRDRENFSNQPQH
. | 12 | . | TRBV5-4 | ASSLGPSGADAF
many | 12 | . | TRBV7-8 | ASSLTGQPYGYT
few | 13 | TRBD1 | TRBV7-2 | ASSRTGVDNSPLH
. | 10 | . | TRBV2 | ASSEQFSEAF
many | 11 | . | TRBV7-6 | ASSPRRTDTQY
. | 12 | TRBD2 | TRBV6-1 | ASSYRGREETQY
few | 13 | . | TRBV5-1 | ASSWRGQPNTEAF
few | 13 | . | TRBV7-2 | ASSPEGGFTDTQY
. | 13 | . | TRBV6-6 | ASSYPGAGVYGYT
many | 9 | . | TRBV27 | ASSFGYEQY
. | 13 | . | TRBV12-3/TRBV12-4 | ASSPRDARDLPQH
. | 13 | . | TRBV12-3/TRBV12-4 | ASSLHSGAGYEQY
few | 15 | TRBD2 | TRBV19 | ASPLSPRRGYTDTQY
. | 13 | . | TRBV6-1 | ASSFTTGAQETQY
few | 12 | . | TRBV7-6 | ASSLSESSYEQY
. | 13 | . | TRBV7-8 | ASSPRVGGNQPQH
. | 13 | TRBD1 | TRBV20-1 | SASLGGRAKNIQY
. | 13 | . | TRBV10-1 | ASSEVRGQSETQY
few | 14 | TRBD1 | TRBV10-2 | ASRAVQGGSGYGYT
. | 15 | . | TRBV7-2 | ASSYPRGDPRNQPQH
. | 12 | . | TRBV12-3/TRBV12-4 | ASSTPDSTDTQY
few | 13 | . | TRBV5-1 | ASSGTGRSNEKLF
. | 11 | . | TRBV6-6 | ASSRDDRYEQY
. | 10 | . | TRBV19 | ASSRQTNEAF
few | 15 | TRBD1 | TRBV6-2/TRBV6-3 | ASSYGGTGGFYNEQF
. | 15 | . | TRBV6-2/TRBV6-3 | ASTSSGRHPGVPPQH
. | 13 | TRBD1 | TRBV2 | ASVRDRDSNQPQH
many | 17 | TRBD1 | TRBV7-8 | ASSDGQVPSFATNTEAF
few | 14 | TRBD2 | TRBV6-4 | ASSEVPAGGTDTQY
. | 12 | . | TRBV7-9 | ASRLVGSSYEQY
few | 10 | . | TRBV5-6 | ASSSGLNGYT
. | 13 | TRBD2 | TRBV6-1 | ASRRLLAGGNTQY
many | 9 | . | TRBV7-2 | ASRSEDEQF
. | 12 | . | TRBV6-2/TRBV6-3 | ASSYLTTDQPQH
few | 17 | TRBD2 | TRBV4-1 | ASSYGLAGASTSTDTQY
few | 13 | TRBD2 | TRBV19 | ASSPSGGANNEQF
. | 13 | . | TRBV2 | ASSSEGGGSEKLF
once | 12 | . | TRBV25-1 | ASSDSGLSDEQY